This entry lists 5 T cell receptor beta chains sequenced from one sample in a study of post-analysis software for immune sequencing data. The antigens of these receptors remain unknown. Carried by the TCR beta cDNA libraries were unique molecular identifiers. TCRdb recomputed calls from the PCR reads with MiXCR, one row per CDR3 protein. The table includes around 200,000 distinct CDR3 sequences, around 29% detected once. Study-wide results and caveats: Controls had lower frequencies than patients of five or six TRBV segments, which included TRBV5-6, TRBV5-1 and TRBV20-1.

Sequencing was performed on blood. These receptors all come from a girl aged 2-17 years with multiple sclerosis.

Ten or more counts support this clonotype. The rearrangement uses TRBV6-5 and TRBJ2-5; D is ambiguous. V was cut by 10 bases and J by 5 bases, with 11 bases left in between. This CDR3 region has 11 residues. Germline assignment: CDR1 MNHEY and CDR2 SVGAGI. CDR3 DNA sequence: TGTGCCACCAGGTCGTGGGAGACCCAGTACTTC. Amino acids: CATRSWETQYF.

Only a few counts were recorded for this clonotype. The CDR3 loop is CASSSPPGRTGPNGQYF. The CDR3 coding sequence is TGCGCCAGCAGCTCGCCCCCTGGCCGGACAGGGCCCAACGGGCAGTACTTC. The chain is built from TRBV5-1 and TRBJ2-5; 8 bases are a match to TRBD1. J lost 11 bases, V lost 3 bases, and 21 bases had no gene match. The germline CDR1 and CDR2 sequences are SGHRS and YFSETQ. The CDR3 is 17 amino acids.

Many counts were recorded for this clonotype. The chain uses TRBV6-5 and TRBJ2-7; TRBD2 might be the D (6 bases). This CDR3 spans 18 amino acids. Trimming pared 0 bases from V and 0 bases from J, leaving 18 bases between. The germline gives CDR1 MNHEY, CDR2 SVGAGI. This CDR3 is CASSYSPVGQGGSYEQYF. The CDR3 nucleotides read TGTGCCAGCAGTTACTCGCCGGTTGGGCAGGGAGGCTCCTACGAGCAGTACTTC.

This chain connects TRBV5-1 to TRBJ1-1; D gene uncertain. Trimming pared 4 bases from V and 8 bases from J, leaving 12 bases between. CDR1 and CDR2 (germline): SGHRS, YFSETQ. The CDR3 length is 12 residues. The DNA of the CDR3 is TGCGCCAGCAGCCCCGAGGGAGGCGAAGCTTTCTTT. Translation gives CASSPEGGEAFF.

This chain uses TRBV5-1 with TRBJ2-3, with D perhaps TRBD2 (6 bases). The CDR3 is 15 residues long. Germline CDR1 SGHRS, CDR2 YFSETQ. Deletions cut 0 bases from V and 1 base from J, with 9 bases between. Written as DNA, the CDR3 is TGCGCCAGCAGCTTGGGCGGGGACGGCACAGATACGCAGTATTTT. Its translation: CASSLGGDGTDTQYF. The full variable domain, rest sourced from reference TRBV5-1 and TRBJ2-3, is KAGVTQTPRYLIKTRGQQVTLSCSPISGHRSVSWYQQTPGQGLQFLFEYFSETQRNKGNFPGRFSGRQFSNSRSEMNVSTLELGDSALYLCASSLGGDGTDTQYFGPGTRLTVL.